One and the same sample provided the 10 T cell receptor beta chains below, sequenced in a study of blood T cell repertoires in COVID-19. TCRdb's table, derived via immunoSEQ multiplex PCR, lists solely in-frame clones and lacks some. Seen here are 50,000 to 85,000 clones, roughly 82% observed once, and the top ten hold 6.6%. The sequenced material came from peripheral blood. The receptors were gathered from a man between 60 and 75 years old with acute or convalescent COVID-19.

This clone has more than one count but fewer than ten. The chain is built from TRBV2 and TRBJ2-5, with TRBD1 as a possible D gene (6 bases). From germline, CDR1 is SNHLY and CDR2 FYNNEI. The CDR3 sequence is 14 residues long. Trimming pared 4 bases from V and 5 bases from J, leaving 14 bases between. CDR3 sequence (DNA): TGTGCCAGCAGTGTACAGGGACCTTCGGAGACCCAGTACTTC. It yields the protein CASSVQGPSETQYF.

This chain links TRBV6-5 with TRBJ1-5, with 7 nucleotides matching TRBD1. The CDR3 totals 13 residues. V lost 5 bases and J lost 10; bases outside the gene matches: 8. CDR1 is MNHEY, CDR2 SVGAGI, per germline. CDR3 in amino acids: CASSPQGVGPQHF. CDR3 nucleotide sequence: TGTGCCAGCAGTCCCCAGGGGGTTGGCCCCCAGCATTTT.

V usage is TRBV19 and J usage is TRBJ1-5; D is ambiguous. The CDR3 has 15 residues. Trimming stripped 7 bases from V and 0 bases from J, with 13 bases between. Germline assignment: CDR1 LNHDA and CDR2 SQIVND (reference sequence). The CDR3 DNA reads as TGTGCCAGTACCCCGTCGCAGTTTAGCAATCAGCCCCAGCATTTT. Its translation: CASTPSQFSNQPQHF.

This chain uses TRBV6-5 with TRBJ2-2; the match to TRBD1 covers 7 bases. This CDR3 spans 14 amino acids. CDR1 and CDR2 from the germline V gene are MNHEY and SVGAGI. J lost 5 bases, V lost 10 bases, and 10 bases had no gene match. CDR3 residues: CAIRRDRQTGELFF. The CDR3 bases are TGTGCCATACGCCGGGACAGACAGACCGGGGAGCTGTTTTTT.

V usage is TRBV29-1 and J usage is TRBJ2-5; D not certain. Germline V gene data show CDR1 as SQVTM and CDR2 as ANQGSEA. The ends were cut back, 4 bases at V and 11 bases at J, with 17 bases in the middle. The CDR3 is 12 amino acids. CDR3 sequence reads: CSVVSPPVEQYF. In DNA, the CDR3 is TGCAGCGTTGTTTCACCCCCAGTGGAGCAGTACTTC.

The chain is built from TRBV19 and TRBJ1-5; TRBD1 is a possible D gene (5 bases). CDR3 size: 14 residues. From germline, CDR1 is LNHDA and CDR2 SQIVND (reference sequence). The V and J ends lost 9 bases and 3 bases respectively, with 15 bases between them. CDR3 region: CASTGWGLNQPQHF. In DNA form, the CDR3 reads TGTGCCAGCACCGGGTGGGGCCTCAATCAGCCCCAGCATTTT.

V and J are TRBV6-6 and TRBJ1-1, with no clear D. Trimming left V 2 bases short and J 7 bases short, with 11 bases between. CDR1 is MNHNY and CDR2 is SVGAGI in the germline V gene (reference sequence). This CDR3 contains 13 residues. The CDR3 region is CASSYSYGFEAFF. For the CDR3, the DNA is TGTGCCAGCAGTTACAGTTATGGCTTTGAAGCTTTCTTT.

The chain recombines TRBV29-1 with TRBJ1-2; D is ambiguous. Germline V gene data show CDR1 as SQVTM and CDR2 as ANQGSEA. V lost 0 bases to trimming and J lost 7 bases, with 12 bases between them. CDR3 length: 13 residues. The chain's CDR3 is CSVEEVSRLGYTF. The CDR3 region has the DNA TGCAGCGTTGAAGAGGTCAGTCGCCTTGGCTACACCTTC.

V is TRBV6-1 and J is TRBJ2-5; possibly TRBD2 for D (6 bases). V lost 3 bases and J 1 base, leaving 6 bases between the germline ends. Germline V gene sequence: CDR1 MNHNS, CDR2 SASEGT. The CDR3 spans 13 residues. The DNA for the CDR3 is TGTGCCAGCAGTGAGGGACTCCAAGAGACCCAGTACTTC. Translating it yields CASSEGLQETQYF.

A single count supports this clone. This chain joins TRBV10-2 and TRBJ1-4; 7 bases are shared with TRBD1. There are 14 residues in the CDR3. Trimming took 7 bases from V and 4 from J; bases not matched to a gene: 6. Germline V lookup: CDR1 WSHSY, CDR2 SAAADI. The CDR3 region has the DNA TGCGCCAGCAAATGGACAGGTGGTAATGAAAAACTGTTTTTT. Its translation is CASKWTGGNEKLFF.